The 11 T cell receptor beta chains below all came from one sample that was sequenced in a study of CD8 T cells in ankylosing spondylitis. Study-wide results and limits: One TCR beta motif, made up of about 8 highly homologous variants, appeared characteristic of ankylosing spondylitis blood.

These receptors lack a known antigen. TCRdb analysed the 5' RACE reads with MiXCR anew, one entry per CDR3 protein. Of about 440,000 distinct CDR3 sequences listed, 15% to 20% are singletons. Sequenced: blood, either unsorted or a sorted T cell fraction (not recorded which). The receptors here all came from a male donor with ankylosing spondylitis.

This chain links TRBV19 with TRBJ2-1, with TRBD1 identical over 12 bases. CDR3 size: 16 residues. With 5 bases clipped from V and 8 bases from J, the junction kept 10 bases outside the gene matches. The germline gives CDR1 LNHDA, CDR2 SQIVND (reference sequence). Here the CDR3 reads CASSPEGQGARDEQFF. In DNA, the CDR3 is TGTGCCAGTAGTCCCGAGGGACAGGGGGCGAGGGATGAGCAGTTCTTC.

This clonotype showed up many times. J is TRBJ1-5 and V is TRBV5-1; 7 bases match TRBD1. CDR1 is SGHRS and CDR2 is YFSETQ in the germline V gene. V was clipped by 4 bases and J by 3 bases; unmatched bases: 7. The CDR3 is made up of 15 amino acids. The CDR3 DNA sequence: TGCGCCAGCAGCCCGACAGGGAGTCTCAATCAGCCCCAGCATTTT. Translation gives CASSPTGSLNQPQHF. The complete variable domain, with remaining parts taken from reference TRBV5-1 and TRBJ1-5, reads KAGVTQTPRYLIKTRGQQVTLSCSPISGHRSVSWYQQTPGQGLQFLFEYFSETQRNKGNFPGRFSGRQFSNSRSEMNVSTLELGDSALYLCASSPTGSLNQPQHFGDGTRLSIL.

The V and J genes are TRBV11-2 and TRBJ2-1; 7 bases match TRBD1. The trim removed 1 base at V and 1 base at J, leaving 7 bases unmatched. The CDR3 covers 17 residues. Germline CDR1 reads SGHAT; CDR2 reads FQNNGV. CDR3 residues: CASSLVSKGASYNEQFF. CDR3 bases: TGTGCCAGCAGCTTAGTTTCGAAGGGGGCTTCCTACAATGAGCAGTTCTTC.

A few counts support this clonotype. The chain uses TRBV20-1 and TRBJ1-2; D is unresolved. Germline assignment: CDR1 DFQATT and CDR2 SNEGSKA (reference sequence). The V gene lost 0 bases and the J gene lost 0 bases, with 11 bases spanning the gap. The CDR3 spans 15 residues. The DNA for the CDR3 is TGCAGTGCTAGAGATACGCGGGTTGCTAACTATGGCTACACCTTC. Translation gives CSARDTRVANYGYTF.

This clonotype was picked up a small number of times. The chain joins TRBV5-1 to TRBJ2-1, with 9 bases that match TRBD1. The CDR3 consists of 14 residues. The ends lost 2 bases at V and 8 bases at J; junction bases unmatched: 5. Germline assignment: CDR1 SGHRS and CDR2 YFSETQ. CDR3 region: CASSLLDRGDEQFF. In nucleotides, the CDR3 is TGCGCCAGCAGCTTACTGGACAGGGGAGATGAGCAGTTCTTC.

The V gene is TRBV20-1, the J gene TRBJ2-7; D unresolved. The CDR3 has 14 amino acids. Germline V gene sequence: CDR1 DFQATT, CDR2 SNEGSKA (reference sequence). The germline V and J ends were trimmed by 3 bases and 0 bases, with 12 bases remaining between them. This CDR3 reads CSASGPTISYEQYF. The CDR3 region has the DNA TGCAGTGCTAGCGGACCGACGATCTCCTACGAGCAGTACTTC.

This rearrangement joins TRBV25-1 to TRBJ2-5; the D gene is possibly TRBD1 (7 bases). The CDR3 sequence is 14 residues long. Germline CDR1 is MGHDK and CDR2 is SYGVNS. The ends were cut back, 8 bases at V and 2 bases at J, with 15 bases in the middle. The CDR3 DNA is TGTGCCAGCGGGCCTCCAGGGGGGCAAGAGACCCAGTACTTC. The encoded protein is CASGPPGGQETQYF.

The sample holds many counts of this clonotype. The rearrangement uses TRBV7-2 and TRBJ1-1; possibly TRBD1 for D (5 bases). CDR3 length equals 14 residues. The V gene's germline CDR1 is SGHTA and CDR2 FQGNSA. The V gene lost 5 bases and the J gene lost 3 bases, with 13 bases spanning the gap. CDR3 in amino acids: CASSPYGGYTEAFF. The CDR3 coding sequence is TGTGCCAGCAGCCCATACGGGGGGTACACTGAAGCTTTCTTT. The full variable domain, in which reference TRBV7-2 and TRBJ1-1 provide the parts outside the CDR3, is GAGVSQSPSNKVTEKGKDVELRCDPISGHTALYWYRQSLGQGLEFLIYFQGNSAPDKSGLPSDRFSAERTGGSVSTLTIQRTQQEDSAVYLCASSPYGGYTEAFFGQGTRLTVV.

The J gene is TRBJ2-7, the V gene TRBV6-1; D is possibly TRBD2 (5 bases). Germline values: CDR1 MNHNS, CDR2 SASEGT. The CDR3 is made up of 15 amino acids. Trimming shortened V by 2 bases and J by 2 bases, and 13 bases separated the two germline ends. The CDR3 bases are TGTGCCAGCAGTGAACTAGTAGTGGGAGCCTACGAGCAGTACTTC. This encodes CASSELVVGAYEQYF.

As for this clonotype: Compared with germline, one end of the junction differs, possibly owing to a read error. The genes are TRBV6-5 and TRBJ1-1, with a tentative D call TRBD1 (5 bases). Per germline, CDR1 MNHEY and CDR2 SVGAGI. The CDR3 consists of 13 residues. The CDR3 here is CASNYNRKSEAFF. DNA of the CDR3: TGTGCCAGCAATTACAACAGGAAGAGCGAAGCTTTCTTT.

This clonotype has just a few counts. The chain employs TRBV20-1 and TRBJ2-1; TRBD2 matches 7 bases. CDR1 and CDR2 (germline): DFQATT, SNEGSKA (reference sequence). The CDR3 length is 15 residues. Trimming cost V 0 bases and J 2 bases; bases outside gene matches: 4. The CDR3 spells CSARDMAGAYNEQFF. CDR3 DNA sequence: TGCAGTGCTAGAGATATGGCGGGAGCCTACAATGAGCAGTTCTTC.